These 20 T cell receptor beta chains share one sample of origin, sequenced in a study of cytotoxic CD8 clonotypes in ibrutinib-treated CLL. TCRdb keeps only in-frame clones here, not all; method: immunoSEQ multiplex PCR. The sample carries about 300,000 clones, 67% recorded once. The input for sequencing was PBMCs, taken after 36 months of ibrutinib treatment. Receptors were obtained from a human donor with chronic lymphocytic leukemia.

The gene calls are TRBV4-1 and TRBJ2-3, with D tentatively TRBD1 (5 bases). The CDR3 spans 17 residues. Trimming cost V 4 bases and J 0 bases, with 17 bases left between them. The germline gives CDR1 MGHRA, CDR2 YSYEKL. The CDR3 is CASSPTRQSSSTDTQYF. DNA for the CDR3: TGCGCCAGCAGCCCCACTCGACAGAGCTCTAGCACAGATACGCAGTATTTT.

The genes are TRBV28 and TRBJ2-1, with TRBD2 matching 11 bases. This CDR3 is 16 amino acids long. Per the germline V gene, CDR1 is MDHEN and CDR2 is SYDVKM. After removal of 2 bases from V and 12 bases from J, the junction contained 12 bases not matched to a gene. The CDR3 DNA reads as TGTGCCAGCAGTTTACGCTGGGCTAGCGGGGGGCATGTGCAGTTCTTC. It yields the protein CASSLRWASGGHVQFF.

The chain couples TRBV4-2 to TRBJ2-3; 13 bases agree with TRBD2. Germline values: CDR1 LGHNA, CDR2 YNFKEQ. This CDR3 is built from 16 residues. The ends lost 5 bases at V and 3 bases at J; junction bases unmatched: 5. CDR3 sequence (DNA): TGTGCCAGCAGCAGGACTAGCGGGGGACAAACAGATACGCAGTATTTT. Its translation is CASSRTSGGQTDTQYF.

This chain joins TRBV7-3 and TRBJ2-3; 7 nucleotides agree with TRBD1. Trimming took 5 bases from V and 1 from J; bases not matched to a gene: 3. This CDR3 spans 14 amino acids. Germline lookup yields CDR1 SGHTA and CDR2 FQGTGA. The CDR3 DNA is TGTGCCAGCAGCACGACAGGGCGCACAGATACGCAGTATTTT. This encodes CASSTTGRTDTQYF.

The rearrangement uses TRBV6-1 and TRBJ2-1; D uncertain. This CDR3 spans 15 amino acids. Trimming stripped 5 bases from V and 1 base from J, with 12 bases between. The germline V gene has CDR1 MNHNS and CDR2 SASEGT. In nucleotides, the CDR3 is TGTGCCAGCAGTCCCTCCGCCCCGTCCTACAATGAGCAGTTCTTC. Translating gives CASSPSAPSYNEQFF.

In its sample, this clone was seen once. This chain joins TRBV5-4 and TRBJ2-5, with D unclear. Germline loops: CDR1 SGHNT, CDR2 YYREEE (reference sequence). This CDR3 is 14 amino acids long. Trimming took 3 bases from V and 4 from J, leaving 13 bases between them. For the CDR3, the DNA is TGTGCCAGCAGCTCTCGCCTTCTTAGAGAGACCCAGTACTTC. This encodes CASSSRLLRETQYF.

The CDR3 loop is CASSLGAPYGYTF. The CDR3 nucleotides are TGTGCCAGCAGCCTCGGGGCCCCCTATGGCTACACCTTC. The rearrangement uses TRBV5-4 and TRBJ1-2; D perhaps matches TRBD1 (5 bases). Looked up from germline, CDR1 is SGHNT and CDR2 is YYREEE (reference sequence). The CDR3 runs 13 residues. Trimming took off 4 bases at V and 4 bases at J, with 11 bases between the two ends.

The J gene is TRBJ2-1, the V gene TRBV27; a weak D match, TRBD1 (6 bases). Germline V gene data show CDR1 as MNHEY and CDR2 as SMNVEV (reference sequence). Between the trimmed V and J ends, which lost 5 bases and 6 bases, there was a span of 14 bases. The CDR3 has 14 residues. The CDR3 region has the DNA TGTGCCAGCAGTCAAAACAGGGTAACCAATGAGCAGTTCTTC. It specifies CASSQNRVTNEQFF.

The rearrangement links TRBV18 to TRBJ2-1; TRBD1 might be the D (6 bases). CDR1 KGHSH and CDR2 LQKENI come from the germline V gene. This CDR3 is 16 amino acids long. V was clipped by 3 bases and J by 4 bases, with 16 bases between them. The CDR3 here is CASSPTGNLHYNEQFF. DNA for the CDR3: TGTGCCAGCTCACCCACAGGGAACCTTCATTACAATGAGCAGTTCTTC.

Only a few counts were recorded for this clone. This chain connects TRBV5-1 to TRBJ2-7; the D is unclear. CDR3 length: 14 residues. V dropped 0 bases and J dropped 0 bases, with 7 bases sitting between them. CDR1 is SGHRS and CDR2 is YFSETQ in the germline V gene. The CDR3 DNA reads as TGCGCCAGCAGCTTGGTGGGCGACTCCTACGAGCAGTACTTC. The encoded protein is CASSLVGDSYEQYF.

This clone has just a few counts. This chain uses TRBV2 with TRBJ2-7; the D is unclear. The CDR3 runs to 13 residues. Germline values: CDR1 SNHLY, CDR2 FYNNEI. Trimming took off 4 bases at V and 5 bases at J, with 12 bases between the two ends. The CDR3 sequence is CASSVPAVDEQYF. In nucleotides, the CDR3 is TGTGCCAGCAGTGTCCCGGCGGTGGACGAGCAGTACTTC.

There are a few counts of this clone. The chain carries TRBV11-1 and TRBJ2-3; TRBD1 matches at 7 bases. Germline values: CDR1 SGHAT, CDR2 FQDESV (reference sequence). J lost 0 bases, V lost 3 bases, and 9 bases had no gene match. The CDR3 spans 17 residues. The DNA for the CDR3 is TGTGCCAGCAGCTTTAGGAAGGGACAGTTGAGCACAGATACGCAGTATTTT. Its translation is CASSFRKGQLSTDTQYF. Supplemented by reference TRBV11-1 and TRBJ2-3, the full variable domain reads EAEVAQSPRYKITEKSQAVAFWCDPISGHATLYWYRQILGQGPELLVQFQDESVVDDSQLPKDRFSAERLKGVDSTLKIQPAELGDSAMYLCASSFRKGQLSTDTQYFGPGTRLTVL.

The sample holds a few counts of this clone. CDR3 nucleotides: TGTGCCAGCGGTGCCGTACGTGGCGGGGAGCTGTTTTTT. The encoded protein is CASGAVRGGELFF. The V gene is TRBV6-6, the J gene TRBJ2-2, with no clear D. Germline CDR1 MNHNY, CDR2 SVGAGI (reference sequence). V was clipped by 8 bases and J by 7 bases, with 14 bases between them. The CDR3 totals 13 residues.

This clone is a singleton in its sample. CDR3 nucleotides: TGTGCCAGTAGTATATACAATAGCTACGAGCAGTACTTC. The encoded protein is CASSIYNSYEQYF. This sequence joins TRBV19 and TRBJ2-7; no reliable D call. Trimming took off 2 bases at V and 3 bases at J, with 8 bases between the two ends. The CDR3 contains 13 residues. The germline CDR1 and CDR2 sequences are LNHDA and SQIVND (reference sequence).

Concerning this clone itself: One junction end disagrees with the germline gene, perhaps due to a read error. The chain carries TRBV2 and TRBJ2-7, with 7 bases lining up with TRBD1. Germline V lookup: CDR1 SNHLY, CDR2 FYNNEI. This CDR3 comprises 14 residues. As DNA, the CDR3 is TGTGCCAGCAGGGACCACAGGGGATCCTACGAGCAATACTTC. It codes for CASRDHRGSYEQYF.

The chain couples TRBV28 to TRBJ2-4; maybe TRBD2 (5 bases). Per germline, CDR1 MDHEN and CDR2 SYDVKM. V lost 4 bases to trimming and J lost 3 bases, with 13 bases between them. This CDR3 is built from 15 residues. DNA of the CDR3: TGTGCCAGCAGTTCTAGGACTCTGCTCAAAAACATTCAGTACTTC. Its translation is CASSSRTLLKNIQYF.

In DNA, the CDR3 is TGCAGCGTTGTAGGGGGCTCAACTAATGAAAAACTGTTTTTT. Translating gives CSVVGGSTNEKLFF. This chain links TRBV29-1 with TRBJ1-4; 7 nucleotides align to TRBD1. V dropped 4 bases and J dropped 0; count of bases not matched to a gene: 2. The CDR3 consists of 14 residues. CDR1 SQVTM and CDR2 ANQGSEA come from the germline V gene. Based on the CDR3 plus reference TRBV29-1 and TRBJ1-4, the full variable domain is SAVISQKPSRDICQRGTSLTIQCQVDSQVTMMFWYRQQPGQSLTLIATANQGSEATYESGFVIDKFPISRPNLTFSTLTVSNMSPEDSSIYLCSVVGGSTNEKLFFGSGTQLSVL.

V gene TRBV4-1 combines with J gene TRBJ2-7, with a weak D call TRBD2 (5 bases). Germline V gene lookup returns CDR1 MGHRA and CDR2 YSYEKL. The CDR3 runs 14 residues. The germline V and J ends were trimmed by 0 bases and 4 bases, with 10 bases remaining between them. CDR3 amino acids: CASSQDGDYYEQYF. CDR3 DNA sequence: TGCGCCAGCAGCCAAGATGGTGACTATTACGAGCAGTACTTC.

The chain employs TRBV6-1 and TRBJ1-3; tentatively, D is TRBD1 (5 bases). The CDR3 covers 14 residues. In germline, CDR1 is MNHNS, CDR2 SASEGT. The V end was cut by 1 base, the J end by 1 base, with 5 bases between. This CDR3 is CASSEGGSGNTIYF. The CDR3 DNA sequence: TGTGCCAGCAGTGAAGGGGGGTCTGGAAACACCATATATTTT.

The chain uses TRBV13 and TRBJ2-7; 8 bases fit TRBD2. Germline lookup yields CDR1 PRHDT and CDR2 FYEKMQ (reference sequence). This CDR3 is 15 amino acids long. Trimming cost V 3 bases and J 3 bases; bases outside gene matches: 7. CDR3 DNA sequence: TGTGCCAGCAGCTTGTGGGGTAGCGGGATCTACGAGCAGTACTTC. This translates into CASSLWGSGIYEQYF. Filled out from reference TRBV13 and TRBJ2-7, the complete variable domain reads AAGVIQSPRHLIKEKRETATLKCYPIPRHDTVYWYQQGPGQDPQFLISFYEKMQSDKGSIPDRFSAQQFSDYHSELNMSSLELGDSALYFCASSLWGSGIYEQYFGPGTRLTVT.